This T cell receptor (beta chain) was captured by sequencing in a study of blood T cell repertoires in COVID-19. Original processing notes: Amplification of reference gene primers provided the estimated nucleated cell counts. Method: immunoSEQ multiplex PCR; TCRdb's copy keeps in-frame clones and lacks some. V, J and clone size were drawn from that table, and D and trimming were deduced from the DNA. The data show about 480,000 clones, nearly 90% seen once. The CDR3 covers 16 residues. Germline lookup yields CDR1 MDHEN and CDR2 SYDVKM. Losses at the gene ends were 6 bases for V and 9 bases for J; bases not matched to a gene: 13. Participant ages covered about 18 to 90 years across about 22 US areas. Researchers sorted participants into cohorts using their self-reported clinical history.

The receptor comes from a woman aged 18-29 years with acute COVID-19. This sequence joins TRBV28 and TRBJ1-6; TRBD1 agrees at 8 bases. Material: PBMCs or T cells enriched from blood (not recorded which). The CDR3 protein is CASRSATGESFSPLHF. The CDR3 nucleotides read TGTGCCAGCAGAAGCGCGACAGGGGAGAGCTTTTCACCCCTCCACTTT.